This section outlines one T cell receptor beta chain sequence together with its context. Source study methods: Counts of nucleated cells, estimated from reference gene primer amplification, were obtained. TCRdb keeps only in-frame clones here, not all; method: immunoSEQ multiplex PCR. V, J and clone size are those of that table, while D and trimming were read from the DNA. Here the sample spans about 200,000 clones, 85% being singletons. This record comes from a study of blood T cell repertoires in COVID-19. About the study: COVID-19 samples, acute and convalescent, were from the United States, Italy and Spain.

Germline CDR1 MGHDK, CDR2 SYGVNS. Trimming left V 5 bases short and J 6 bases short, with 13 bases between. CDR3 length: 14 residues. Seattle enrolled patients during active infection and tracked them longitudinally. The TCR sequence derives from a man aged 60 to 69 with COVID-19, enrolled during active disease. The sequenced sample was peripheral blood. The rearrangement links TRBV25-1 to TRBJ1-4; tentatively, D is TRBD1 (5 bases). The CDR3 DNA reads TGTGCCAGCAGTCCTATAGGAGGGGATGAAAAACTGTTTTTT. This sequence encodes CASSPIGGDEKLFF.